The clone carrying this TCR beta chain was seen at least ten times. What it recognizes is unknown. These data originate in a study of CD8+CD57+ T cells in acquired aplastic anemia. Study-level background: The sorted CD4+ and CD8+ cells yielded an average approximately 3 ug of DNA. Study-level results: Overlapping CD8+ CDR3 repertoires of patients and controls contained around 31 shared sequences.

CD8+CD57+ cell expansion, shown by flow cytometry, had occurred in the patients selected for sequencing. The template used for profiling TCR beta VDJ and CDR3 was genomic DNA. TCRdb analysed the reads with MiXCR anew, one entry per CDR3 protein. Of about 240,000 distinct CDR3 sequences listed, more than 40% are singletons. V shed 2 bases, J shed 4 bases, and the junction held 6 bases outside the gene matches. CDR1 is SGHDN, CDR2 FVKESK, per germline. This CDR3 has 15 residues. V and J are TRBV14 and TRBJ1-1, with 8 bases that match TRBD1. The sequenced sample consisted of sorted CD4+, CD8+, or CD8+CD57+ T cells (not recorded which) from PBMCs. The receptor's source is a human donor with aplastic anemia. CDR3 residues: CASSQTTGVSTEAFF. The CDR3 nucleotides are TGTGCCAGCAGCCAAACGACAGGGGTGAGCACTGAAGCTTTCTTT. The full variable domain, its missing parts supplied by reference TRBV14 and TRBJ1-1, is EAGVTQFPSHSVIEKGQTVTLRCDPISGHDNLYWYRRVMGKEIKFLLHFVKESKQDESGMPNNRFLAERTGGTYSTLKVQPAELEDSGVYFCASSQTTGVSTEAFFGQGTRLTVV.